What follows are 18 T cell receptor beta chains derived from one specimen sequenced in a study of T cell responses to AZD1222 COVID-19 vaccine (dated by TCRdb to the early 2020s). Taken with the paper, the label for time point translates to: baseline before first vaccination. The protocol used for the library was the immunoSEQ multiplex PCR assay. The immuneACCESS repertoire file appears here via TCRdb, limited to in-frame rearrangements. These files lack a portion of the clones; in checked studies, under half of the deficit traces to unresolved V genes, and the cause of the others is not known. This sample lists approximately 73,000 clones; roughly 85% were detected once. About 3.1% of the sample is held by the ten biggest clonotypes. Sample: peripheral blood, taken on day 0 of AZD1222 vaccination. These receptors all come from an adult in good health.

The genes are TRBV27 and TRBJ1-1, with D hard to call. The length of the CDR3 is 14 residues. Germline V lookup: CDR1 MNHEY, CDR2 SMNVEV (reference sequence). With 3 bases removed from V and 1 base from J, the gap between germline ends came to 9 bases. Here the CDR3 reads CASSFKGWNTEAFF. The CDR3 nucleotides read TGTGCCAGCAGTTTTAAGGGCTGGAACACTGAAGCTTTCTTT.

The CDR3 DNA follows: TGTGCCAGCAGCCAAGGACTCCCAGAGTCCTACGAGCAGTACTTC. Protein: CASSQGLPESYEQYF. The V and J genes are TRBV4-2 and TRBJ2-7; D is unclear. V was trimmed by 1 base and J by 1 base, leaving 11 bases between them. The CDR3 has 15 amino acids. Germline loops: CDR1 LGHNA, CDR2 YNFKEQ.

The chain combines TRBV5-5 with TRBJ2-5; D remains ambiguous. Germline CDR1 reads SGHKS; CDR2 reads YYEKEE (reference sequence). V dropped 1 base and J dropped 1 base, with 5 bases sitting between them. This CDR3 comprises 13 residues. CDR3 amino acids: CASSLSSQETQYF. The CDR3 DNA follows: TGTGCCAGCAGCTTGTCCAGCCAAGAGACCCAGTACTTC.

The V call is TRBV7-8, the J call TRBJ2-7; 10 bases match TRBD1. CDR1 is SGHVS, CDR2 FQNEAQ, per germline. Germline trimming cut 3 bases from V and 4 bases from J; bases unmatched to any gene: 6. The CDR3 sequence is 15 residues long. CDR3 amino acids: CASSFRTGGEYEQYF. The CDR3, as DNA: TGTGCCAGCAGCTTCAGGACAGGGGGAGAGTACGAGCAGTACTTC.

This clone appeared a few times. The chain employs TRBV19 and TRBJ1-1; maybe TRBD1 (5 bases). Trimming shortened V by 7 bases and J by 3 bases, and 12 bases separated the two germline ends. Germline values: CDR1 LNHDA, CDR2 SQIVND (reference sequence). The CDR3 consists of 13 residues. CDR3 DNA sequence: TGTGCCAGTACCGTCACAGGTTACACTGAAGCTTTCTTT. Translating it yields CASTVTGYTEAFF.

CDR3 nucleotide sequence: TGTGCCAGCAGCTTCGGGGGCCTTGGAGATACGCAGTATTTT. As protein: CASSFGGLGDTQYF. The rearrangement joins TRBV5-8 to TRBJ2-3; either TRBD1 or TRBD2 may supply D (6 bases each). CDR1 and CDR2 from the germline V gene are SGHTS and YDEGEE. CDR3 length: 14 amino acids. Trimming took off 2 bases at V and 5 bases at J, with 12 bases between the two ends. The full variable domain, with the rest looked up from reference TRBV5-8 and TRBJ2-3, is EAGVTQSPTHLIKTRGQQATLRCSPISGHTSVYWYQQALGLGLQFLLWYDEGEERNRGNFPPRFSGRQFPNYSSELNVNALELEDSALYLCASSFGGLGDTQYFGPGTRLTVL.

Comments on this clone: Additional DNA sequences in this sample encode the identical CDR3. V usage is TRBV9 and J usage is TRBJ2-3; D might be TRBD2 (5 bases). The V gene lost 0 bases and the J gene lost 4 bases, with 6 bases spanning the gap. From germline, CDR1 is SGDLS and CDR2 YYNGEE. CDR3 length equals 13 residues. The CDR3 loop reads CASSVEGADTQYF. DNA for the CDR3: TGTGCCAGCAGCGTAGAGGGAGCAGATACGCAGTATTTT.

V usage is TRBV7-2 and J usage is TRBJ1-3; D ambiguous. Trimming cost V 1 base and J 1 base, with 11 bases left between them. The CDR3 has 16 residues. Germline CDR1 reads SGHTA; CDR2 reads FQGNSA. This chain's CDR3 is CASSLVGLGSGNTIYF. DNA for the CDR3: TGTGCCAGCAGCTTAGTGGGTTTGGGGTCTGGAAACACCATATATTTT.

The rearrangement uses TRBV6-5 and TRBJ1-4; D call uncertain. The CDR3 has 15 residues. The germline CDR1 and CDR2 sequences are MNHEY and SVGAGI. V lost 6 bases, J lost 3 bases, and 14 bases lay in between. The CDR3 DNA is TGTGCCAGCAGCCCCCGGGGAGGTCCTAATGAAAAACTGTTTTTT. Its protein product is CASSPRGGPNEKLFF.

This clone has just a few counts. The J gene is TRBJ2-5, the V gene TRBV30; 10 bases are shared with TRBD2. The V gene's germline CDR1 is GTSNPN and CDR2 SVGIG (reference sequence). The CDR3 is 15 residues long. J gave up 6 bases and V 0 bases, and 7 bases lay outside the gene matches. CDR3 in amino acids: CAWSVQRGGEKTQYF. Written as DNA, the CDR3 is TGTGCCTGGAGTGTACAGCGGGGGGGCGAGAAGACCCAGTACTTC.

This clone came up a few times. CDR3: CASSLQGRPGANVLTF. The CDR3 DNA sequence: TGCGCCAGCAGCTTGCAGGGCAGACCTGGGGCCAACGTCCTGACTTTC. The rearrangement links TRBV5-1 to TRBJ2-6; tentatively, D is TRBD1 (5 bases). In germline, CDR1 is SGHRS, CDR2 YFSETQ. CDR3 length equals 16 residues. V was trimmed by 1 base and J by 2 bases, leaving 10 bases between them.

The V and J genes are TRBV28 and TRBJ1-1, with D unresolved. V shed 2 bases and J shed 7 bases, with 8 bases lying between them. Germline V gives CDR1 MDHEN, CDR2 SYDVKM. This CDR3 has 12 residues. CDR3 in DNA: TGTGCCAGCAGTTTAGGGTTCGGTGAAGCTTTCTTT. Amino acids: CASSLGFGEAFF.

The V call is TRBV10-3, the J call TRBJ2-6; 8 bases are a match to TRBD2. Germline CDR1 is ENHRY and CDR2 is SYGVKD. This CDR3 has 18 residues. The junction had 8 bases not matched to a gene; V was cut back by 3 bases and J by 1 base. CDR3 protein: CAISESSGGPSGANVLTF. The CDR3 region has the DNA TGTGCCATCAGTGAATCCAGCGGGGGACCTTCTGGGGCCAACGTCCTGACTTTC.

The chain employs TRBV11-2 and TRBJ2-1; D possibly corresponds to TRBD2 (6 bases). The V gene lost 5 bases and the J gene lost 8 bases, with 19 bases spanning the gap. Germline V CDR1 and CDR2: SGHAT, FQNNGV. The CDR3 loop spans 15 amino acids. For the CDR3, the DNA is TGTGCCAGCAGCGCAGGCGGGACTGGAGTTCATGAGCAGTTCTTC. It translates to CASSAGGTGVHEQFF.

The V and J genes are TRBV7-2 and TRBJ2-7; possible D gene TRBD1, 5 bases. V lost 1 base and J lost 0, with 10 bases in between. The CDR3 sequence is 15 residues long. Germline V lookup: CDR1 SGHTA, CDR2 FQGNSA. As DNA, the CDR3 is TGTGCCAGCAGCTTAGGCGGCAGGGCCTCCTACGAGCAGTACTTC. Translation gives CASSLGGRASYEQYF.

CDR3 nucleotide sequence: TGTGCCATCAGTGAGGGACAGGCGAACTCTGGAAACACCATATATTTT. It yields the protein CAISEGQANSGNTIYF. The V gene is TRBV10-3, the J gene TRBJ1-3; TRBD1 matches at 7 bases. J lost 0 bases, V lost 2 bases, and 4 bases had no gene match. The CDR3 extends over 16 amino acids. Germline-derived CDR1 and CDR2 are ENHRY and SYGVKD.

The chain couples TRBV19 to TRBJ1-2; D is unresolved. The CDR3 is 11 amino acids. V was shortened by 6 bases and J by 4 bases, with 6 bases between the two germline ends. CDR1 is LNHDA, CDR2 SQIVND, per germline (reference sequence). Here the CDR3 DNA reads TGTGCCAGTAGCCACGCCTATGGCTACACCTTC. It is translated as CASSHAYGYTF.

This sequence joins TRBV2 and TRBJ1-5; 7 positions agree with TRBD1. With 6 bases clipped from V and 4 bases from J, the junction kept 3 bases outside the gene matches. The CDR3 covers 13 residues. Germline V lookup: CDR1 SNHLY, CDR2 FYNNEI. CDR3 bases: TGTGCCAGCAGGGACAGGCCTAATCAGCCCCAGCATTTT. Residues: CASRDRPNQPQHF. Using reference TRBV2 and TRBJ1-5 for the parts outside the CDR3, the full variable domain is EPEVTQTPSHQVTQMGQEVILRCVPISNHLYFYWYRQILGQKVEFLVSFYNNEISEKSEIFDDQFSVERPDGSNFTLKIRSTKLEDSAMYFCASRDRPNQPQHFGDGTRLSIL.